This record looks at one TCR beta chain sequence and its context. Sample-barcoded 5' priming and a J-beta primer mix drove a second PCR of about 7 to 12 cycles. A single record per CDR3 protein comes from TCRdb applying MiXCR to the 5' RACE reads. The sample includes over a million distinct CDR3 sequences, roughly 43% of them seen just once. Germline loops: CDR1 MDHEN, CDR2 SYDVKM. Trimming shortened V by 6 bases and J by 5 bases, and 20 bases separated the two germline ends. The CDR3 sequence is 16 residues long. This record comes from a study of blood T cells in healthy people across ages. The authors drew about 9.9 milliliters of peripheral blood from each donor.

V gene TRBV28 combines with J gene TRBJ1-5, with TRBD1 as a possible D gene (5 bases). The sequenced sample consisted of blood. This TCR came from a woman in her late teens or twenties in good health. CDR3 sequence reads: CASSLGPGFNDQPQHF. For the CDR3, the DNA is TGTGCCAGCAGCCTTGGTCCAGGGTTTAATGATCAGCCCCAGCATTTT.